This TCR beta chain comes out of a study of PD-1 blockade in mismatch repair-deficient tumors. Study-wide context: Enrolled about 2013-2016, patients had progressing, pretreated mismatch repair-deficient cancers of about a dozen types.

In its sample, this clone was seen a few times. Its antigen is as yet unknown. Libraries were prepared by immunoSEQ multiplex PCR; TCRdb keeps only in-frame clonotypes and omits some of them. The sample has about 66,000 clones, almost 80% seen once. Every patient had mismatch repair deficiency by PCR or immunohistochemistry. Study-wide results and limits: Tumor-resident clones, often absent from pretreatment blood, expanded after pembrolizumab and then contracted.

Trimming removed 8 bases at V and 4 bases at J, with 9 bases between. CDR1 is MDHEN, CDR2 SYDVKM, per germline. The CDR3 has 12 residues. This chain connects TRBV28 to TRBJ1-5, with D uncertain. The material sequenced was peripheral blood, taken 2 weeks after starting pembrolizumab. The receptor's source is an adult with mismatch repair-deficient cancer. The CDR3 sequence is CASGSYNQPQHF. In nucleotides, the CDR3 is TGTGCCAGCGGATCTTATAATCAGCCCCAGCATTTT.